These T cell receptor beta chains were read from a single sample in a study of cytomegalovirus exposure and HLA in healthy donors. Repertoires were generated with immunoSEQ multiplex PCR, while TCRdb's copy carries only in-frame clones and drops some. The top ten hold roughly 3% of the sample, which has 170,000 or so clones, more than 60% seen once. Material: PBMCs. These TCRs come from a woman in her 50s in good health and CMV-seropositive. Both conserved end residues are part of each CDR3. D genes are given only for firm matches. Some rows have no size entry. The others give once, few or many, or a class for an expanded clone.

clone_size j_call v_call cdr3_length d_call cdr3_aa cdr3_nt
. TRBJ2-1 TRBV18 11 . CASSPGNEQFF TGTGCCAGCTCACCCGGGAATGAGCAGTTCTTC
. TRBJ2-3 TRBV9 15 . CASSPGSLSTDTQYF TGTGCCAGCAGCCCCGGGAGCCTTAGCACAGATACGCAGTATTTT
few TRBJ1-2 TRBV2 14 . CASSPTGSFYGYTF TGTGCCAGCAGCCCGACAGGTTCCTTCTATGGCTACACCTTC
. TRBJ1-2 TRBV19 15 . CASSIDRGVNYGYTF TGTGCCAGTAGTATAGATCGGGGGGTTAACTATGGCTACACCTTC
. TRBJ2-7 TRBV2 12 . CASSESSYEQYF TGTGCCAGCAGTGAGAGTTCCTACGAGCAGTACTTC
. TRBJ2-2 TRBV5-1 14 . CASTPRGASGELFF TGCGCCAGCACCCCACGGGGGGCGTCCGGGGAGCTGTTTTTT
. TRBJ1-3 TRBV9 17 . CASSSWMGLSSGNTIYF TGTGCCAGCAGCTCCTGGATGGGGCTATCCTCTGGAAACACCATATATTTT
. TRBJ2-1 TRBV19 14 . CASSITLGVNEQFF TGTGCCAGTAGTATTACTCTAGGAGTGAATGAGCAGTTCTTC
. TRBJ2-7 TRBV29-1 15 TRBD2 CSVWGGGDRSYEQYF TGCAGCGTGTGGGGCGGGGGGGACCGCTCCTACGAGCAGTACTTC
. TRBJ2-2 TRBV5-1 14 TRBD2 CASSLGLAIGELFF TGCGCCAGCAGCCTCGGACTAGCGATCGGGGAGCTGTTTTTT
few TRBJ1-6 TRBV5-1 14 . CASSLGTPDSPLHF TGCGCCAGCAGCTTGGGGACTCCCGATTCACCCCTCCACTTT
. TRBJ1-6 TRBV4-1 14 . CASSQDQGTSPLHF TGCGCCAGCAGCCAAGATCAGGGTACTTCACCCCTCCACTTT
. TRBJ2-3 TRBV5-8 15 . CASSFSGTRSDTQYF TGTGCCAGCAGCTTTTCAGGGACTCGGTCAGATACGCAGTATTTT
. TRBJ1-2 TRBV5-1 13 . CASSLEGAQGYTF TGCGCCAGCAGCTTGGAAGGGGCGCAAGGCTACACCTTC
once TRBJ2-7 TRBV15 14 TRBD2 CATSGGLATYEQYF TGTGCCACCAGCGGGGGACTAGCGACCTACGAGCAGTACTTC
. TRBJ1-4 TRBV11-3 15 TRBD1 CASSSRQGYSEKLFF TGTGCCAGCAGCTCGAGACAGGGGTATTCTGAAAAACTGTTTTTT
few TRBJ2-3 TRBV15 14 . CATSRETGLDTQYF TGTGCCACCAGCAGAGAAACAGGTTTGGATACGCAGTATTTT
. TRBJ2-3 TRBV11-2 15 TRBD1 CASSPGTGRTDTQYF TGTGCCAGCAGTCCCGGGACAGGGCGAACAGATACGCAGTATTTT
once TRBJ1-1 TRBV28 12 TRBD1 CASTNGQGRAFF TGTGCCAGCACTAACGGACAGGGTAGAGCTTTCTTT
. TRBJ2-7 TRBV6-5 11 . CASSRDYEQYF TGTGCCAGCTCGCGGGACTACGAGCAGTACTTC
. TRBJ2-2 TRBV6-1 12 . CASSPRTGGLFF TGTGCCAGCAGTCCCCGGACCGGGGGGCTGTTTTTT
. TRBJ2-4 TRBV2 12 TRBD1 CASGQGRNIQYF TGTGCCAGCGGACAGGGGAGAAACATTCAGTACTTC